This T cell receptor (beta chain) is from a study of CD8 T cells in ankylosing spondylitis. Via MiXCR, TCRdb re-called the 5' RACE reads, giving one row per CDR3 protein. The sample contains 200,000 or so distinct CDR3 sequences, about 18% of which appear only once. Many counts were recorded for this clonotype. Looked up from germline, CDR1 is MNHNS and CDR2 is SASEGT. CDR3 length: 14 amino acids. V lost 8 bases, J lost 1 base, and 14 bases lay in between. The chain links TRBV6-1 to TRBJ2-5; D possibly corresponds to TRBD2 (6 bases). The TCR was taken from a male donor aged 5 to 29 with ankylosing spondylitis or in good health (not recorded which). The sequencing input was blood, either unsorted or a sorted T cell fraction (not recorded which). DNA of the CDR3: TGTGCCAGCGGGGCTAGCGCAGGCCAAGAGACCCAGTACTTC. It yields the protein CASGASAGQETQYF.